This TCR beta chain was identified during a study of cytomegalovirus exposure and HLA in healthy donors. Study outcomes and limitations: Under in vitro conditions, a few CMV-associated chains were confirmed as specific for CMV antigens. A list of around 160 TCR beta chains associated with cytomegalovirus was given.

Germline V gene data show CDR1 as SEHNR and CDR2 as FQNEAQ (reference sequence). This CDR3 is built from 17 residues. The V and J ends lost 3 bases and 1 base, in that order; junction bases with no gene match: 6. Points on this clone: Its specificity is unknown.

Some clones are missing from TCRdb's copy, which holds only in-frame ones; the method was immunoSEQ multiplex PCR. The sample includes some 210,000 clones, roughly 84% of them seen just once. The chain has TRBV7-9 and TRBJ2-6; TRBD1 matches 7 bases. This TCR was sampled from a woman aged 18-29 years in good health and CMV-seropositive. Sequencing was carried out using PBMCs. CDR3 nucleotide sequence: TGTGCCAGCAGCTTTCGAGACAGGGTATCTGGGGCCAACGTCCTGACTTTC. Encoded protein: CASSFRDRVSGANVLTF.